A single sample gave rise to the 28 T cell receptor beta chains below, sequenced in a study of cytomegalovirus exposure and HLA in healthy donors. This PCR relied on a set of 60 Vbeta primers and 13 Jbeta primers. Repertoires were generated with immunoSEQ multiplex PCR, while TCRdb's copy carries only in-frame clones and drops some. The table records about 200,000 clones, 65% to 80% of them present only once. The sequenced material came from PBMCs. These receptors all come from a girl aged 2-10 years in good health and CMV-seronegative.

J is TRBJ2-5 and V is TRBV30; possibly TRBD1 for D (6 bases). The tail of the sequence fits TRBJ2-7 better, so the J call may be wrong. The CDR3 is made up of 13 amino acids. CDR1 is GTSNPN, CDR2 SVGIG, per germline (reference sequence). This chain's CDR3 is CAWSRTATYEQYF. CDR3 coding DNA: TGTGCCTGGAGTCGGACAGCCACCTACGAGCAGTACTTC.

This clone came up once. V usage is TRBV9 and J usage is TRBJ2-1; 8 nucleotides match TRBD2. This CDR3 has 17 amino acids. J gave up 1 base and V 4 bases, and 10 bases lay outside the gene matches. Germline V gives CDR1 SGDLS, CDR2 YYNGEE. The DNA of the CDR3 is TGTGCCAGCAGCTCAATCGGGGGGGTAGGGTCCTACAATGAGCAGTTCTTC. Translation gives CASSSIGGVGSYNEQFF. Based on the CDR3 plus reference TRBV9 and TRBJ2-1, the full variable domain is DSGVTQTPKHLITATGQRVTLRCSPRSGDLSVYWYQQSLDQGLQFLIQYYNGEERAKGNILERFSAQQFPDLHSELNLSSLELGDSALYFCASSSIGGVGSYNEQFFGPGTRLTVL.

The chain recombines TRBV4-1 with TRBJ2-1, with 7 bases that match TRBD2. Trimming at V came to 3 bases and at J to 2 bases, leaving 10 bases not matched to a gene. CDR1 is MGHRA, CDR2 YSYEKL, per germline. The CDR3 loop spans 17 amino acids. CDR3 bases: TGCGCCAGCAGCCATCCCGATGGGGGGGAAACCTACAATGAGCAGTTCTTC. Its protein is CASSHPDGGETYNEQFF.

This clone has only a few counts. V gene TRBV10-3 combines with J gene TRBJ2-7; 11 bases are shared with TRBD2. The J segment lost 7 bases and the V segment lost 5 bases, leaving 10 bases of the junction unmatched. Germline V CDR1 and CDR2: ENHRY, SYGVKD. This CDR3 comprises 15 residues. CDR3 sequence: CAISKLAGAVVEQYF. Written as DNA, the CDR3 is TGTGCCATCAGTAAACTAGCGGGGGCTGTGGTAGAGCAGTACTTC.

CDR3 DNA: TGCAGCGTTATAGATGGGACAGGGTACTATGGCTACACCTTC. Translated, it gives CSVIDGTGYYGYTF. The chain employs TRBV29-1 and TRBJ1-2; 9 bases map to TRBD1. The germline gives CDR1 SQVTM, CDR2 ANQGSEA. The CDR3 has 14 residues. Germline trimming cut 5 bases from V and 3 bases from J; bases unmatched to any gene: 7. Full variable domain (outside the CDR3, taken from reference TRBV29-1 and TRBJ1-2): SAVISQKPSRDICQRGTSLTIQCQVDSQVTMMFWYRQQPGQSLTLIATANQGSEATYESGFVIDKFPISRPNLTFSTLTVSNMSPEDSSIYLCSVIDGTGYYGYTFGSGTRLTVV.

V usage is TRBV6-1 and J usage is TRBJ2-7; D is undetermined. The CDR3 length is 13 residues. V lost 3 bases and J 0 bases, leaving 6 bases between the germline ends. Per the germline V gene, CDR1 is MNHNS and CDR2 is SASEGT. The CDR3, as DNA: TGTGCCAGCAGTGACGTAGCCTCCTACGAGCAGTACTTC. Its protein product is CASSDVASYEQYF.

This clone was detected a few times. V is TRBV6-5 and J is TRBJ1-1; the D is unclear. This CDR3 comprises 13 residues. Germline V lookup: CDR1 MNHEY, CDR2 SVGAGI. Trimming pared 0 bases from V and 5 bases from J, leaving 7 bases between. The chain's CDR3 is CASSYSRRTEAFF. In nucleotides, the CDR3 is TGTGCCAGCAGTTACTCGCGCCGAACTGAAGCTTTCTTT.

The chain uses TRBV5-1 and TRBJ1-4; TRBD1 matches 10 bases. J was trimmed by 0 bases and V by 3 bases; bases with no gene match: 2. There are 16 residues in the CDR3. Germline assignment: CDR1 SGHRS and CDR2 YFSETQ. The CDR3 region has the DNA TGCGCCAGCAGCTCTGGACAGGGGGCAACTAATGAAAAACTGTTTTTT. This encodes CASSSGQGATNEKLFF.

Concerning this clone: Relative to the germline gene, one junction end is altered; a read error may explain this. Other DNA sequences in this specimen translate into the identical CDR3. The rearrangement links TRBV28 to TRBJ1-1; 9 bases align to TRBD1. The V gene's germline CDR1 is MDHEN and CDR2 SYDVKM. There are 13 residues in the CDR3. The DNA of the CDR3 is TGTGCCAGCAGTTTATTGACAGGGGGTGAAGCCTTCTTT. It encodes CASSLLTGGEAFF.

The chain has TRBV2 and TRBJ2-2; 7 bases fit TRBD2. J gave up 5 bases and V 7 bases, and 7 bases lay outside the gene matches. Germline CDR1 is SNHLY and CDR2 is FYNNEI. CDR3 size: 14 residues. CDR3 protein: CASKGGPQTGELFF. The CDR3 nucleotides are TGTGCCAGCAAGGGAGGGCCTCAAACCGGGGAGCTGTTTTTT.

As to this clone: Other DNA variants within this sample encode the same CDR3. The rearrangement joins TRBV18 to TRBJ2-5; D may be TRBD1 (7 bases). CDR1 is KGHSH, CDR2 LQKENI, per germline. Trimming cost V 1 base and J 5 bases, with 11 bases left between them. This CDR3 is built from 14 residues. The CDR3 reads CASSPLTGTETQYF. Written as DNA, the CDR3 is TGTGCCAGCTCACCACTGACAGGGACTGAGACCCAGTACTTC.

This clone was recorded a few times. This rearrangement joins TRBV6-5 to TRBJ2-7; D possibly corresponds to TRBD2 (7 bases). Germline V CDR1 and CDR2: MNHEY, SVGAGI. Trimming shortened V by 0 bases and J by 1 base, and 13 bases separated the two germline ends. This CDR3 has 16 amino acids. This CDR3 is CASSYSGRGTSYEQYF. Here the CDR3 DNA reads TGTGCCAGCAGTTACTCGGGGAGGGGGACTTCCTACGAGCAGTACTTC.

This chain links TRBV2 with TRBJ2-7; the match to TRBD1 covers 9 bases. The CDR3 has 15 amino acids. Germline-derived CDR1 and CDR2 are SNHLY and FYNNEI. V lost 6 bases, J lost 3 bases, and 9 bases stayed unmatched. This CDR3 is CASRDTGGPLYEQYF. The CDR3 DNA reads TGTGCCAGCAGGGATACAGGGGGCCCGCTCTACGAGCAGTACTTC.

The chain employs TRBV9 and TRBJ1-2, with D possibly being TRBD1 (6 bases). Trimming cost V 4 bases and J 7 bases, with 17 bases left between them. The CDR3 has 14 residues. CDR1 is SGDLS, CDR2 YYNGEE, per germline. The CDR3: CASSSPPQGSGYTF. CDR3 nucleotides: TGTGCCAGCAGCTCCCCCCCACAGGGCTCTGGCTACACCTTC.

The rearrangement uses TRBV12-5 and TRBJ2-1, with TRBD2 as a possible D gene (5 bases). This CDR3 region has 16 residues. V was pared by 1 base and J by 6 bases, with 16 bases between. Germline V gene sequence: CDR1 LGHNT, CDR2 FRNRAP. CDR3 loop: CASGLGWGERSNEQFF. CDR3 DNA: TGTGCTAGTGGTTTGGGATGGGGAGAACGGTCCAATGAGCAGTTCTTC.

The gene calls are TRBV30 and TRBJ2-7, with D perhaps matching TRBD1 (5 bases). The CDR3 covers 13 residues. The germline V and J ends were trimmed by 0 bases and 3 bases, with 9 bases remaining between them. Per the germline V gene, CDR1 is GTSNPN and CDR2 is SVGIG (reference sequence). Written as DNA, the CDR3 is TGTGCCTGGAGTGTTGGTAGGGGCTACGAGCAGTACTTC. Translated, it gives CAWSVGRGYEQYF.

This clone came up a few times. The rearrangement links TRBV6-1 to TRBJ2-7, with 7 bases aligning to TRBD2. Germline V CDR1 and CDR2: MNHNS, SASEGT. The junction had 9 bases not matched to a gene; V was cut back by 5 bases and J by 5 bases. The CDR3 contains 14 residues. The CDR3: CASSSFGGRDEQYF. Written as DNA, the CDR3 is TGTGCCAGCAGTTCTTTTGGGGGGAGGGACGAGCAGTACTTC.

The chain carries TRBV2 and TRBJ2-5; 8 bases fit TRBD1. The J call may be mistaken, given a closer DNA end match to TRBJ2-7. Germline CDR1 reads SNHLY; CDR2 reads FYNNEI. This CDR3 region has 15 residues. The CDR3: CASSVGQGAPYEQYF. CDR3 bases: TGTGCCAGCAGTGTGGGTCAGGGGGCACCCTACGAGCAGTACTTC.

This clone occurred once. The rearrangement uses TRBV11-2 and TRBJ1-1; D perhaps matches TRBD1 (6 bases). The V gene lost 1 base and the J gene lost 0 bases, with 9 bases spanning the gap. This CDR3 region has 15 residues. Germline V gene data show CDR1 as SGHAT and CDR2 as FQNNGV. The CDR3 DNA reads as TGTGCCAGCAGCTTAGGGGGGACACTGAACACTGAAGCTTTCTTT. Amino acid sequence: CASSLGGTLNTEAFF.

CDR3 sequence (DNA): TGTGCCAGCAGCTTTTCGGGAGAGACCCAGTACTTC. It yields the protein CASSFSGETQYF. The gene calls are TRBV7-2 and TRBJ2-5, with D uncertain. Germline assignment: CDR1 SGHTA and CDR2 FQGNSA. V was cut by 3 bases and J by 4 bases, with 6 bases left in between. CDR3 length: 12 amino acids.

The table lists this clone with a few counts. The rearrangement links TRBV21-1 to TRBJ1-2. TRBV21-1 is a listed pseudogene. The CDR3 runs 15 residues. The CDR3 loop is CASSGGTPPGYGYTF. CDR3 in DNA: TGTGCCAGCAGCGGGGGGACCCCGCCTGGCTATGGCTACACCTTC.

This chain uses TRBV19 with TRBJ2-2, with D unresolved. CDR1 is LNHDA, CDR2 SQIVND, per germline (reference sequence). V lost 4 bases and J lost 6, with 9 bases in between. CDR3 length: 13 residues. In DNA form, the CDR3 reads TGTGCCAGTAGTAGATTGAGCCCCGGGGAGCTGTTTTTT. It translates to CASSRLSPGELFF.

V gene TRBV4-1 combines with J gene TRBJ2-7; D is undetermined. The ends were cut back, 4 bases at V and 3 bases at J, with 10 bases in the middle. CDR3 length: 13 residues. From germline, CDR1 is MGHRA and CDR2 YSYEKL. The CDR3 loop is CASSPGADYEQYF. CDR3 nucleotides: TGCGCCAGCAGCCCCGGCGCGGACTACGAGCAGTACTTC.

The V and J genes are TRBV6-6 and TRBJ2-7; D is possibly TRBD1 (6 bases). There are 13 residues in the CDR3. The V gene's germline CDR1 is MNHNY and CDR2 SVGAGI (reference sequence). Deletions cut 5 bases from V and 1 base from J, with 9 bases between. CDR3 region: CASSNTGSYEQYF. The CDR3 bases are TGTGCCAGCAGTAATACAGGGTCCTACGAGCAGTACTTC.

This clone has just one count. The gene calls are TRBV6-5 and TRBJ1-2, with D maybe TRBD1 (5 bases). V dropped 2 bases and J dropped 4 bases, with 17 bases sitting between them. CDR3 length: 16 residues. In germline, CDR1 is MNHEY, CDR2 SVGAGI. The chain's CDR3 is CASSYIVEGLIYGYTF. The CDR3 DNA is TGTGCCAGCAGTTACATTGTTGAGGGACTGATCTATGGCTACACCTTC.

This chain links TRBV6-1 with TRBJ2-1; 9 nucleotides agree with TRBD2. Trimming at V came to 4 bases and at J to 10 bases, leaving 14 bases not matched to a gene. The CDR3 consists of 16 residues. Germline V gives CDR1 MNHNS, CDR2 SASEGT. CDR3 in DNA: TGTGCCAGCAGTGGTGTCGCGGGAGGGCCGCGGGACGAGCAGTTCTTC. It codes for CASSGVAGGPRDEQFF.

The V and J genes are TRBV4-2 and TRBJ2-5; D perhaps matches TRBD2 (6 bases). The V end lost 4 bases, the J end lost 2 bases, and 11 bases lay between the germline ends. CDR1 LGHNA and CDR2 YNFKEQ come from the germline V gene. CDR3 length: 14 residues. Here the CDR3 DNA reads TGTGCCAGCAGCCCCGGGACTGAACAAGAGACCCAGTACTTC. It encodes CASSPGTEQETQYF.

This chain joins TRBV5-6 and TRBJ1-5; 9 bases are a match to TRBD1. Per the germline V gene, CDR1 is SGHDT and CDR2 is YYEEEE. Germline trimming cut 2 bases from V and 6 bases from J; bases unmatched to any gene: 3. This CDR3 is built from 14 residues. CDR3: CASSLQGALQPQHF. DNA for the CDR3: TGTGCCAGCAGCTTACAGGGGGCGCTTCAGCCCCAGCATTTT.